This is a list of T cell receptor beta chains from one sample in a study of graft-versus-host responses after intestinal transplantation. TCRdb keeps only in-frame clones here, not all; method: immunoSEQ multiplex PCR. The table has more than 65,000 clones, 80% to 95% seen once; the top ten hold under 1.5%. Antigen specificity for these receptors is unknown. Sequencing was performed on unstimulated CD8+ T cells sorted from spleen or lymph node cells, taken before intestinal transplant. The receptors derive from a human donor who received an intestinal transplant. The CDR3 runs from the conserved cysteine through the conserved F or W. Fields, in order: V gene, J gene, D gene, clone size, CDR3 DNA, CDR3 protein. A D gene is named only where the DNA matches it firmly. For some rows the clone size is stated as once, few or many, or as a class when expanded; others skip it.

V gene: TRBV5-1
J gene: TRBJ2-3
D gene: TRBD1
clone size: .
CDR3 DNA: TGCGCCAGCAGCTTCGGGACAGGGGCGGATACGCAGTATTTT
CDR3 protein: CASSFGTGADTQYF

V gene: TRBV4-2
J gene: TRBJ2-1
D gene: TRBD2
clone size: .
CDR3 DNA: TGTGCCAGCAGCATTCATACTAGCGGGGGGGACAATGAGCAGTTCTTC
CDR3 protein: CASSIHTSGGDNEQFF

V gene: TRBV10-3
J gene: TRBJ2-7
D gene: .
clone size: .
CDR3 DNA: TGTGCCATCAGTGACGAGGGTTCCTACGAGCAGTACTTC
CDR3 protein: CAISDEGSYEQYF

V gene: TRBV29-1
J gene: TRBJ1-2
D gene: TRBD1
clone size: .
CDR3 DNA: TGCAGCGTTGACGGACAGGCCTTTAACTATGGCTACACCTTC
CDR3 protein: CSVDGQAFNYGYTF

V gene: TRBV9
J gene: TRBJ2-5
D gene: .
clone size: .
CDR3 DNA: TGTGCCAGCAGCGTACAGCCCCGGGAGCCCCAAGAGACCCAGTACTTC
CDR3 protein: CASSVQPREPQETQYF

V gene: TRBV7-3
J gene: TRBJ2-5
D gene: TRBD2
clone size: .
CDR3 DNA: TGTGCCAGCAGCTTGGCGACGGGGGGGCAAGAGACCCAGTACTTC
CDR3 protein: CASSLATGGQETQYF

V gene: TRBV6-5
J gene: TRBJ1-4
D gene: .
clone size: .
CDR3 DNA: TGTGCCAGCAGTTACGGGGACACCAGTGAAAAACTGTTTTTT
CDR3 protein: CASSYGDTSEKLFF

V gene: TRBV5-6
J gene: TRBJ1-1
D gene: .
clone size: .
CDR3 DNA: TGTGCCAGCAGCTTGAACAGCTACACTGAAGCTTTCTTT
CDR3 protein: CASSLNSYTEAFF

V gene: TRBV7-9
J gene: TRBJ2-7
D gene: TRBD2
clone size: .
CDR3 DNA: TGTGCCAGCAGCTTACTAGCGGCGGGCTCCTACGAGCAGTACTTC
CDR3 protein: CASSLLAAGSYEQYF

V gene: TRBV5-1
J gene: TRBJ2-7
D gene: .
clone size: once
CDR3 DNA: TGCGCCAGCACACTAGCCACGGGCTACGAGCAGTACTTC
CDR3 protein: CASTLATGYEQYF

V gene: TRBV27
J gene: TRBJ2-7
D gene: TRBD1
clone size: .
CDR3 DNA: TGTGCCAGCAGTTTATCAGGGGGGACAGGGACCGAGCAGTACTTC
CDR3 protein: CASSLSGGTGTEQYF

V gene: TRBV5-6
J gene: TRBJ1-2
D gene: .
clone size: .
CDR3 DNA: TGTGCCAGCAGCTTCTGGGGCCAGGAGGGCTACACCTTC
CDR3 protein: CASSFWGQEGYTF

V gene: TRBV7-3
J gene: TRBJ2-5
D gene: .
clone size: .
CDR3 DNA: TGTGCCAGCAGCTTAACGGCGGGGTTTCAAGAGACCCAGTACTTC
CDR3 protein: CASSLTAGFQETQYF

V gene: TRBV11-2
J gene: TRBJ2-7
D gene: TRBD1
clone size: .
CDR3 DNA: TGTGCCAGCAGCCCGGGACAGGGTTACGAGCAGTACTTC
CDR3 protein: CASSPGQGYEQYF

V gene: TRBV10-3
J gene: TRBJ1-3
D gene: .
clone size: .
CDR3 DNA: TGTGCCACACAGGGTCACTCTGGAAACACCATATATTTT
CDR3 protein: CATQGHSGNTIYF

V gene: TRBV19
J gene: TRBJ1-1
D gene: .
clone size: .
CDR3 DNA: TGTGCCAGTAGTATCGGCACTGAAGCTTTCTTT
CDR3 protein: CASSIGTEAFF

V gene: TRBV29-1
J gene: TRBJ1-1
D gene: .
clone size: .
CDR3 DNA: TGCAGCGTTGACCTTAGCGGGAACACTGAAGCTTTCTTT
CDR3 protein: CSVDLSGNTEAFF

V gene: TRBV7-9
J gene: TRBJ2-7
D gene: .
clone size: .
CDR3 DNA: TGTGCCAGCAGCTTAGGGCCCTTCGAGCAGTACTTC
CDR3 protein: CASSLGPFEQYF

V gene: TRBV5-6
J gene: TRBJ1-3
D gene: .
clone size: .
CDR3 DNA: TGTGCCAGCAGCTTTGGTGGAGCTGGAAACACCATATATTTT
CDR3 protein: CASSFGGAGNTIYF

V gene: TRBV6-6
J gene: TRBJ2-3
D gene: TRBD1
clone size: once
CDR3 DNA: TGTGCCAGCGAGGGGACAGACAGCACAGATACGCAGTATTTT
CDR3 protein: CASEGTDSTDTQYF

V gene: TRBV19
J gene: TRBJ1-2
D gene: .
clone size: .
CDR3 DNA: TGTGCCAGTAATGATGGGCCGAACTATGGCTACACCTTC
CDR3 protein: CASNDGPNYGYTF

V gene: TRBV13
J gene: TRBJ2-5
D gene: TRBD1
clone size: .
CDR3 DNA: TGTGCCAGCAGCCAAGGGGGCGCGGAGACCCAGTACTTC
CDR3 protein: CASSQGGAETQYF

V gene: TRBV6-1
J gene: TRBJ1-1
D gene: .
clone size: .
CDR3 DNA: TGTGCCAGCAGTGAATTGGGCACAGGTCACCAAGCTTTCTTT
CDR3 protein: CASSELGTGHQAFF

V gene: TRBV2
J gene: TRBJ1-1
D gene: .
clone size: .
CDR3 DNA: TGTGCCAGCACGGTCCTCAACACTGAAGCTTTCTTT
CDR3 protein: CASTVLNTEAFF

V gene: TRBV18
J gene: TRBJ2-3
D gene: .
clone size: .
CDR3 DNA: TGTGCCAGCTCACCACCGGGCAGAGATACGCAGTATTTT
CDR3 protein: CASSPPGRDTQYF

V gene: TRBV5-1
J gene: TRBJ1-1
D gene: TRBD1
clone size: .
CDR3 DNA: TGCGCCAGCAGCTTTTCCGAAACAGGGGGGAACACTGAAGCTTTCTTT
CDR3 protein: CASSFSETGGNTEAFF

V gene: TRBV9
J gene: TRBJ1-1
D gene: .
clone size: .
CDR3 DNA: TGTGCCAGCAGCCCAGGACTTTATATGAACACTGAAGCTTTCTTT
CDR3 protein: CASSPGLYMNTEAFF

V gene: TRBV20-1
J gene: TRBJ2-1
D gene: .
clone size: .
CDR3 DNA: TGCAGTGCTAGGGTCGGCAATGAGCAGTTCTTC
CDR3 protein: CSARVGNEQFF

V gene: TRBV6-1
J gene: TRBJ2-5
D gene: TRBD1
clone size: .
CDR3 DNA: TGTGCCAGCAGTGGGGCAGGGGGTTTTGGGCCACAAGAGACCCAGTACTTC
CDR3 protein: CASSGAGGFGPQETQYF

V gene: TRBV6-5
J gene: TRBJ2-2
D gene: .
clone size: .
CDR3 DNA: TGTGCCAGCAGTTATTCAACCACGGAGACCGGGGAGCTGTTTTTT
CDR3 protein: CASSYSTTETGELFF

V gene: TRBV9
J gene: TRBJ2-3
D gene: .
clone size: once
CDR3 DNA: TGTGCCAGCAGCGTAGCCGGGTTCCCCACAGATACGCAGTATTTT
CDR3 protein: CASSVAGFPTDTQYF

V gene: TRBV27
J gene: TRBJ1-5
D gene: .
clone size: .
CDR3 DNA: TGTGCCAGCAGTCCCTTTTCGGGGGAGGGAGATACGCAGCATTTT
CDR3 protein: CASSPFSGEGDTQHF

V gene: TRBV9
J gene: TRBJ2-2
D gene: TRBD1
clone size: .
CDR3 DNA: TGTGCCAGCAGCACAGGGGCCGGGGAGCTGTTTTTT
CDR3 protein: CASSTGAGELFF

V gene: TRBV6-4
J gene: TRBJ1-1
D gene: .
clone size: .
CDR3 DNA: TGTGCCAACATCCCTAGGGCCCGCTCGGGGGACACTGAAGCTTTCTTT
CDR3 protein: CANIPRARSGDTEAFF

V gene: TRBV27
J gene: TRBJ1-2
D gene: TRBD1
clone size: .
CDR3 DNA: TGTGCCAGCAGTTTTCGGGGACAGGGTGCGAATGGCTACACCTTC
CDR3 protein: CASSFRGQGANGYTF

V gene: TRBV15
J gene: TRBJ2-1
D gene: .
clone size: .
CDR3 DNA: TGTGCCACCAGCAGAGCCCCGGACTGGACCGACAATGAGCAGTTCTTC
CDR3 protein: CATSRAPDWTDNEQFF

V gene: TRBV7-6
J gene: TRBJ2-7
D gene: .
clone size: .
CDR3 DNA: TGTGCCAGCAGCCCCCCCGGGGTCTACGAGCAGTACTTC
CDR3 protein: CASSPPGVYEQYF

V gene: TRBV29-1
J gene: TRBJ2-1
D gene: TRBD1
clone size: .
CDR3 DNA: TGCAGCGCCGCGACAGGGTTCGATGAGCAGTTCTTC
CDR3 protein: CSAATGFDEQFF

V gene: TRBV7-9
J gene: TRBJ2-5
D gene: .
clone size: .
CDR3 DNA: TGTGCCAGCAGTCCTCGTTTAGACAGGGGAGGGGAGACCCAGTACTTC
CDR3 protein: CASSPRLDRGGETQYF

V gene: TRBV7-2
J gene: TRBJ2-7
D gene: .
clone size: .
CDR3 DNA: TGTGCCAGCAGCTGGGCGCACGAGCAGTACTTC
CDR3 protein: CASSWAHEQYF

V gene: TRBV11-1
J gene: TRBJ2-7
D gene: TRBD1
clone size: .
CDR3 DNA: TGTGCCAGCAGCTTGGGACAGTCCTACGAGCAGTACTTC
CDR3 protein: CASSLGQSYEQYF

V gene: TRBV18
J gene: TRBJ1-1
D gene: .
clone size: .
CDR3 DNA: TGTGCCAGCTCACCTCTGTTAGAGAACACTGAAGCTTTCTTT
CDR3 protein: CASSPLLENTEAFF

V gene: TRBV9
J gene: TRBJ1-2
D gene: .
clone size: .
CDR3 DNA: TGTGCCAGCAGCGGGACACGTTATGGCTACACCTTC
CDR3 protein: CASSGTRYGYTF

V gene: TRBV6-6
J gene: TRBJ2-2
D gene: TRBD2
clone size: .
CDR3 DNA: TGTGCCAGCAGTTCCGGGACTAGGGGGACCGGGGAGCTGTTTTTT
CDR3 protein: CASSSGTRGTGELFF

V gene: TRBV27
J gene: TRBJ2-7
D gene: TRBD2
clone size: .
CDR3 DNA: TGTGCCAGCAGTTTCACGGGGGGGCCTCTCGAGCAGTACTTC
CDR3 protein: CASSFTGGPLEQYF

V gene: TRBV4-2
J gene: TRBJ1-1
D gene: TRBD1
clone size: .
CDR3 DNA: TGTGCCAGCAGCCGGCCGGGACAGGGGTCGAACACTGAAGCTTTCTTT
CDR3 protein: CASSRPGQGSNTEAFF

V gene: TRBV12-5
J gene: TRBJ1-1
D gene: .
clone size: once
CDR3 DNA: TGTGCTAGTGGTTTGGTAACGGGGAACACTGAAGCTTTCTTT
CDR3 protein: CASGLVTGNTEAFF

V gene: TRBV7-8
J gene: TRBJ1-6
D gene: .
clone size: .
CDR3 DNA: TGTGCCAGCAGCTTCGGGTCGGGTTCACCCCTCCACTTT
CDR3 protein: CASSFGSGSPLHF

V gene: TRBV7-3
J gene: TRBJ2-7
D gene: TRBD2
clone size: .
CDR3 DNA: TGTGCCAGCAGCTTAGGCGGGGGGGCATTCTACGAGCAGTACTTC
CDR3 protein: CASSLGGGAFYEQYF

V gene: TRBV4-1
J gene: TRBJ2-7
D gene: .
clone size: .
CDR3 DNA: TGCGCCAGCAGCCAAGATGGGCTACCAACGACATACGAGCAGTACTTC
CDR3 protein: CASSQDGLPTTYEQYF

V gene: TRBV21-1
J gene: TRBJ1-1
D gene: .
clone size: .
CDR3 DNA: TGTGCCAGCAGGAGGGATCCAGAGGACACTGAAGCTTTCTTT
CDR3 protein: CASRRDPEDTEAFF

V gene: TRBV4-1
J gene: TRBJ2-2
D gene: .
clone size: .
CDR3 DNA: TGCGCCAGCAGCCCAACAGCGGGCAGATACACCGGGGAGCTGTTTTTT
CDR3 protein: CASSPTAGRYTGELFF

V gene: TRBV6-5
J gene: TRBJ2-4
D gene: TRBD2
clone size: .
CDR3 DNA: TGTGCCAGCAGTTACGAAAGCGGGGACCGGGACATTCAGTACTTC
CDR3 protein: CASSYESGDRDIQYF